This T cell receptor (beta chain) is from a study of T-cell reconstitution after alpha-beta-depleted transplantation in children. CDR1 and CDR2 (germline): LGHDT, YNNKEL (reference sequence). V lost 8 bases to trimming and J lost 4 bases, with 14 bases between them. CDR3 size: 13 residues. The TCRbeta library incorporated unique molecular identifiers. TCRdb fed the PCR reads into MiXCR, producing one record per CDR3 protein. The table records approximately 980,000 distinct CDR3 sequences, 25% to 35% of them present only once. The genes are TRBV3-1 and TRBJ2-5; the D gene could be TRBD1 or TRBD2 (6 bases each). The sequence came from a boy less than two years old who had a stem cell transplant for SCID, so the T cells may come from the graft donor. The starting material was PBMCs, mostly from graft donor cells, obtained 360 days after TCRalphabeta/CD19-depleted stem cell transplant. Here the CDR3 reads CASRRGVGETQYF. The CDR3 DNA sequence: TGTGCCAGCCGGAGGGGGGTGGGAGAGACCCAGTACTTC.